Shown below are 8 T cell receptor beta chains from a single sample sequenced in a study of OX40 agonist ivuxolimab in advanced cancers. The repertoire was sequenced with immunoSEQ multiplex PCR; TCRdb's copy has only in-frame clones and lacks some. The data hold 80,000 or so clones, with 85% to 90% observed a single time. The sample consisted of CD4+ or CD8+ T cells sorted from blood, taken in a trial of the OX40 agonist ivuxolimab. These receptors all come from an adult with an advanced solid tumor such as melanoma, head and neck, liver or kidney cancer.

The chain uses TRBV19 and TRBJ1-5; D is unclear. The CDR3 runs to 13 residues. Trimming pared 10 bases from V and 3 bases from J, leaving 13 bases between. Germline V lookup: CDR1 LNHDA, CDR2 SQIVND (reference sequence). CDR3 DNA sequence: TGTGCCACCGCCGGTGGTTACAATCAGCCCCAGCATTTT. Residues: CATAGGYNQPQHF.

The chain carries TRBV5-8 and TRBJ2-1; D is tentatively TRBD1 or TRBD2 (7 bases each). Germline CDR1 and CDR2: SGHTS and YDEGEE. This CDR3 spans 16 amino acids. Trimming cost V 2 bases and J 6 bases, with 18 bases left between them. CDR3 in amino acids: CASSFSTGWEGNEQFF. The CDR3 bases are TGTGCCAGCAGCTTTTCGACAGGGTGGGAGGGCAATGAGCAGTTCTTC. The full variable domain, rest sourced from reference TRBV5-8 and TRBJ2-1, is EAGVTQSPTHLIKTRGQQATLRCSPISGHTSVYWYQQALGLGLQFLLWYDEGEERNRGNFPPRFSGRQFPNYSSELNVNALELEDSALYLCASSFSTGWEGNEQFFGPGTRLTVL.

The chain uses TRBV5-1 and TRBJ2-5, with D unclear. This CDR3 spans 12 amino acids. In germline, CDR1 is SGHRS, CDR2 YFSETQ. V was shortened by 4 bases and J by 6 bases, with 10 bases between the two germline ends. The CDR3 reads CASSAEVKTQYF. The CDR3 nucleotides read TGCGCCAGCAGCGCCGAGGTGAAGACCCAGTACTTC.

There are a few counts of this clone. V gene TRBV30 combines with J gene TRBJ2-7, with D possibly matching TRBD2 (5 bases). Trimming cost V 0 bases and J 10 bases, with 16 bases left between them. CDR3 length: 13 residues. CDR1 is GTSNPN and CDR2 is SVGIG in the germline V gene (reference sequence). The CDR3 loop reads CAWSVRSGEKQYF. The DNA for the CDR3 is TGTGCCTGGAGTGTACGGTCCGGGGAAAAACAGTACTTC.

This chain's CDR3 is CASSLAAGATDTQYF. The CDR3 nucleotides are TGTGCCAGCAGCCTTGCGGCGGGCGCAACAGATACGCAGTATTTT. The rearrangement uses TRBV28 and TRBJ2-3; a possible D gene is TRBD2 (5 bases). Trimming pared 6 bases from V and 3 bases from J, leaving 16 bases between. Germline-derived CDR1 and CDR2 are MDHEN and SYDVKM. The length of the CDR3 is 15 residues.

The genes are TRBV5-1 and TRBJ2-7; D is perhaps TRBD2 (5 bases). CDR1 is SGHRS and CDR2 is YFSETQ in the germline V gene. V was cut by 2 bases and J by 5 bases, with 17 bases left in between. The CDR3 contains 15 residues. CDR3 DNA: TGCGCCAGCAGCTTCCGGCCCGGGGTTCTAGACGAGCAGTACTTC. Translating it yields CASSFRPGVLDEQYF. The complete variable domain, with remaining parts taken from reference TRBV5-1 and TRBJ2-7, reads KAGVTQTPRYLIKTRGQQVTLSCSPISGHRSVSWYQQTPGQGLQFLFEYFSETQRNKGNFPGRFSGRQFSNSRSEMNVSTLELGDSALYLCASSFRPGVLDEQYFGPGTRLTVT.

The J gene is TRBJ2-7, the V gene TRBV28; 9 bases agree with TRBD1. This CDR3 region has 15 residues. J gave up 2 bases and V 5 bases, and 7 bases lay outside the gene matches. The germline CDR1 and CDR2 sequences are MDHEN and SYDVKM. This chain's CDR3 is CASSPGTGRPYEQYF. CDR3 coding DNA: TGTGCCAGCAGTCCGGGGACAGGGCGCCCCTACGAGCAGTACTTC.

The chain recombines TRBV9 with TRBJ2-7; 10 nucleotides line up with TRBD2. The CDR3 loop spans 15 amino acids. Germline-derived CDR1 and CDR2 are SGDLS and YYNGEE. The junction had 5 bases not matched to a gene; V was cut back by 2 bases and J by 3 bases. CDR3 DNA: TGTGCCAGCAGCGTTGGACTAGCGGAGATCTACGAGCAGTACTTC. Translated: CASSVGLAEIYEQYF.